The 32 T cell receptor beta chains presented below share a single source sample, sequenced in a study of blood T cell repertoires in COVID-19. The method was immunoSEQ multiplex PCR; TCRdb's version includes in-frame clones alone and lacks a portion of them. Seen here are 200,000 to 300,000 clones, 65% to 90% observed once, and the top ten hold over 1.5%. Sequenced sample: peripheral blood. These receptors all come from a man aged 30 to 39 with active or convalescent COVID-19.

The V call is TRBV30, the J call TRBJ1-6, with 8 bases aligning to TRBD1. The V gene's germline CDR1 is GTSNPN and CDR2 SVGIG (reference sequence). With V trimmed by 1 base and J by 11 bases, 10 bases remained unmatched. The CDR3 sequence is 15 residues long. The CDR3 DNA reads TGTGCCTGGAGTGCCTCGGACAGGGTTATTCCACCCCTCCACTTT. Residues: CAWSASDRVIPPLHF.

Note on this clone: This CDR3 is also generated by other DNA sequences in the sample. The chain couples TRBV6-5 to TRBJ2-7; unclear D gene. Germline CDR1 and CDR2: MNHEY and SVGAGI. The CDR3 consists of 14 residues. The V end lost 0 bases, the J end lost 1 base, and 7 bases lay between the germline ends. The CDR3 loop reads CASSYSGPSYEQYF. The CDR3, as DNA: TGTGCCAGCAGTTACTCTGGGCCTTCCTACGAGCAGTACTTC.

The chain recombines TRBV5-1 with TRBJ1-3, with D perhaps matching TRBD1 (6 bases). Trimming removed 6 bases at V and 3 bases at J, with 13 bases between. Germline V gives CDR1 SGHRS, CDR2 YFSETQ. The CDR3 consists of 14 residues. The CDR3 loop is CASNPGTYGNTIYF. As DNA, the CDR3 is TGCGCCAGCAACCCTGGGACATATGGAAACACCATATATTTT. The variable domain in full, with the rest retrieved from reference TRBV5-1 and TRBJ1-3, is KAGVTQTPRYLIKTRGQQVTLSCSPISGHRSVSWYQQTPGQGLQFLFEYFSETQRNKGNFPGRFSGRQFSNSRSEMNVSTLELGDSALYLCASNPGTYGNTIYFGEGSWLTVV.

The chain recombines TRBV29-1 with TRBJ2-3, with a possible D match to TRBD1 (5 bases). Germline V lookup: CDR1 SQVTM, CDR2 ANQGSEA. This CDR3 spans 12 amino acids. Trimming removed 4 bases from V and 4 bases from J, with 9 bases in between. CDR3 residues: CSVGAGSDTQYF. CDR3 nucleotides: TGCAGCGTTGGGGCAGGGTCAGATACGCAGTATTTT.

Only one count was recorded for this clone. The chain is built from TRBV19 and TRBJ2-7; unclear D gene. CDR3 size: 16 residues. V was trimmed by 4 bases and J by 1 base, leaving 17 bases between them. The V gene's germline CDR1 is LNHDA and CDR2 SQIVND (reference sequence). The DNA of the CDR3 is TGTGCCAGTAGTAAAGATTCGAGATTCCTTTCCTACGAGCAGTACTTC. Its protein is CASSKDSRFLSYEQYF.

The chain has TRBV20-1 and TRBJ1-2, with D possibly matching TRBD1 (5 bases). Germline V CDR1 and CDR2: DFQATT, SNEGSKA (reference sequence). Trimming removed 3 bases from V and 2 bases from J, with 13 bases in between. The CDR3 consists of 14 residues. CDR3 sequence (DNA): TGCAGTGCTAGTTTTCAGGGCCTCAACTATGGCTACACCTTC. Its protein is CSASFQGLNYGYTF.

The chain uses TRBV2 and TRBJ2-1; 12 nucleotides align to TRBD2. The CDR3 extends over 13 amino acids. The J segment lost 15 bases and the V segment lost 2 bases, leaving 5 bases of the junction unmatched. From germline, CDR1 is SNHLY and CDR2 FYNNEI. The CDR3 protein is CASSERLAGVRFF. The CDR3 DNA sequence: TGTGCCAGCAGTGAAAGACTAGCGGGGGTACGGTTCTTC.

The table lists this clone with a few counts. The chain links TRBV6-6 to TRBJ1-4; TRBD1 matches at 8 bases. Trimming took 6 bases from V and 3 from J; bases not matched to a gene: 6. Per the germline V gene, CDR1 is MNHNY and CDR2 is SVGAGI (reference sequence). The CDR3 extends over 15 amino acids. The CDR3 spells CASRGTGYPNEKLFF. For the CDR3, the DNA is TGTGCCAGCAGAGGGACAGGCTATCCTAATGAAAAACTGTTTTTT.

This clone was seen just once. J is TRBJ1-1 and V is TRBV19, with D possibly being TRBD1 (6 bases). The germline V and J ends were trimmed by 0 bases and 7 bases, with 15 bases remaining between them. CDR1 and CDR2 from the germline V gene are LNHDA and SQIVND (reference sequence). The CDR3 is 15 amino acids. The CDR3 DNA is TGTGCCAGTAGTATAGAGGGACACGGCTCGGATGAAGCTTTCTTT. Encoded protein: CASSIEGHGSDEAFF. The full variable domain, with the rest looked up from reference TRBV19 and TRBJ1-1, is DGGITQSPKYLFRKEGQNVTLSCEQNLNHDAMYWYRQDPGQGLRLIYYSQIVNDFQKGDIAEGYSVSREKKESFPLTVTSAQKNPTAFYLCASSIEGHGSDEAFFGQGTRLTVV.

The chain carries TRBV5-1 and TRBJ2-7, with a weak D call TRBD2 (5 bases). V was cut by 3 bases and J by 1 base, with 11 bases left in between. The germline gives CDR1 SGHRS, CDR2 YFSETQ. The CDR3 has 14 residues. CDR3 region: CASSSRTGSYEQYF. The CDR3 region has the DNA TGCGCCAGCAGCTCTCGGACGGGATCCTACGAGCAGTACTTC. The variable domain in full, with the rest retrieved from reference TRBV5-1 and TRBJ2-7, is KAGVTQTPRYLIKTRGQQVTLSCSPISGHRSVSWYQQTPGQGLQFLFEYFSETQRNKGNFPGRFSGRQFSNSRSEMNVSTLELGDSALYLCASSSRTGSYEQYFGPGTRLTVT.

The chain links TRBV3-1 (or the pseudogene TRBV3-2) to TRBJ1-5; D perhaps matches TRBD1 (5 bases). Germline V gene lookup returns CDR1 LGHDT and CDR2 YNNKEL (reference sequence). The CDR3 is 14 amino acids. V was cut by 4 bases and J by 3 bases, with 10 bases left in between. CDR3 in amino acids: CASSLTGSNQPQHF. The CDR3, as DNA: TGTGCCAGCAGCCTAACAGGATCCAATCAGCCCCAGCATTTT.

The V call is TRBV9, the J call TRBJ1-2; maybe TRBD1 (6 bases). The CDR3 runs to 14 residues. V lost 3 bases and J 2 bases, leaving 11 bases between the germline ends. Per germline, CDR1 SGDLS and CDR2 YYNGEE. The CDR3 loop is CASSATTGNYGYTF. CDR3 nucleotides: TGTGCCAGCAGCGCCACAACAGGGAACTATGGCTACACCTTC.

The J gene is TRBJ2-1, the V gene TRBV10-3; 8 bases map to TRBD1. Germline values: CDR1 ENHRY, CDR2 SYGVKD. CDR3 length: 16 residues. The trim removed 6 bases at V and 0 bases at J, leaving 7 bases unmatched. This chain's CDR3 is CAIRQTGGVSYNEQFF. DNA for the CDR3: TGTGCCATCAGGCAAACAGGGGGAGTCTCCTACAATGAGCAGTTCTTC.

Details on this clone: The same CDR3 can be traced to other DNA sequences in this sample. V and J are TRBV9 and TRBJ2-1, with a weak D call TRBD2 (6 bases). V was cut by 2 bases and J by 0 bases, with 6 bases left in between. Looked up from germline, CDR1 is SGDLS and CDR2 is YYNGEE. The CDR3 contains 14 residues. The CDR3 bases are TGTGCCAGCAGCGTCGGGAGCTCCTACAATGAGCAGTTCTTC. Its protein is CASSVGSSYNEQFF.

The chain recombines TRBV5-1 with TRBJ2-4; 10 nucleotides align to TRBD1. Germline assignment: CDR1 SGHRS and CDR2 YFSETQ. V trimming: 1 base; J trimming: 8 bases; junction bases outside the gene matches: 3. The CDR3 extends over 14 amino acids. Here the CDR3 DNA reads TGCGCCAGCAGCTTGCGGGACAGGGGTGACATTCAGTACTTC. Its translation: CASSLRDRGDIQYF.

The gene calls are TRBV5-4 and TRBJ2-3; possible D gene TRBD1, 8 bases. CDR1 and CDR2 (germline): SGHNT, YYREEE (reference sequence). This CDR3 has 16 residues. Between the trimmed V and J ends, which lost 4 bases and 4 bases, there was a span of 19 bases. This CDR3 is CASSRPTGEGSDTQYF. In DNA form, the CDR3 reads TGTGCCAGCAGCCGCCCGACAGGGGAGGGATCAGATACGCAGTATTTT.

Of note for this clone: Other DNA sequences in the sample encode the same CDR3. This sequence joins TRBV4-1 and TRBJ2-1; D is uncertain. Per germline, CDR1 MGHRA and CDR2 YSYEKL. This CDR3 has 12 residues. Trimming shortened V by 4 bases and J by 8 bases, and 9 bases separated the two germline ends. CDR3 sequence reads: CASSPEVDEQFF. DNA for the CDR3: TGCGCCAGCAGCCCTGAGGTGGATGAGCAGTTCTTC.

The V call is TRBV4-1, the J call TRBJ2-7; maybe TRBD2 (6 bases). The germline CDR1 and CDR2 sequences are MGHRA and YSYEKL. The CDR3 spans 13 residues. V was shortened by 7 bases and J by 2 bases, with 12 bases between the two germline ends. CDR3 in amino acids: CASTGESTYEQYF. The CDR3, as DNA: TGCGCCAGCACGGGGGAGAGTACCTACGAGCAGTACTTC.

The chain recombines TRBV2 with TRBJ2-7, with D maybe TRBD1 (5 bases). The V gene's germline CDR1 is SNHLY and CDR2 FYNNEI. V was cut by 2 bases and J by 5 bases, with 13 bases left in between. The CDR3 runs to 14 residues. CDR3: CASSESSQVHEQYF. In DNA form, the CDR3 reads TGTGCCAGCAGTGAATCCTCACAGGTCCACGAGCAGTACTTC. The full variable domain, rest sourced from reference TRBV2 and TRBJ2-7, is EPEVTQTPSHQVTQMGQEVILRCVPISNHLYFYWYRQILGQKVEFLVSFYNNEISEKSEIFDDQFSVERPDGSNFTLKIRSTKLEDSAMYFCASSESSQVHEQYFGPGTRLTVT.

This chain connects TRBV6-7 to TRBJ1-4; D is uncertain. TRBV6-7 is annotated as an ORF whose role is uncertain. V was clipped by 5 bases and J by 8 bases, with 15 bases between them. The CDR3 runs to 14 residues. The CDR3 sequence is CASSIGLDLEKLFF. CDR3 sequence (DNA): TGTGCCAGCAGTATCGGACTCGACCTAGAAAAACTGTTTTTT.

The chain has TRBV18 and TRBJ1-1; D gene ambiguous. Germline values: CDR1 KGHSH, CDR2 LQKENI. V lost 3 bases to trimming and J lost 5 bases, with 10 bases between them. This CDR3 contains 13 residues. The CDR3 is CASSPESGTEAFF. CDR3 nucleotide sequence: TGTGCCAGCTCACCGGAATCGGGGACTGAAGCTTTCTTT.

The V and J genes are TRBV29-1 and TRBJ2-1, with 12 nucleotides matching TRBD2. Germline assignment: CDR1 SQVTM and CDR2 ANQGSEA. After removal of 2 bases from V and 5 bases from J, the junction contained 7 bases not matched to a gene. The CDR3 sequence is 16 residues long. In nucleotides, the CDR3 is TGCAGCGTTGAATCGAGACTAGCGGGGGCAAACAATGAGCAGTTCTTC. It codes for CSVESRLAGANNEQFF.

The chain carries TRBV7-6 and TRBJ2-1, with unresolved D. V was clipped by 5 bases and J by 0 bases, with 20 bases between them. The CDR3 is 18 amino acids. From germline, CDR1 is SGHVS and CDR2 FNYEAQ. The CDR3 here is CASSRKPGGQPSYNEQFF. CDR3 in DNA: TGTGCCAGCAGCAGAAAACCGGGTGGCCAGCCCTCCTACAATGAGCAGTTCTTC.

The chain links TRBV12-5 to TRBJ2-7; TRBD2 might be the D (7 bases). Trimming stripped 0 bases from V and 3 bases from J, with 18 bases between. From germline, CDR1 is LGHNT and CDR2 FRNRAP. CDR3 size: 17 residues. CDR3 residues: CASGLVGGGGGGYEQYF. Written as DNA, the CDR3 is TGTGCTAGTGGTTTGGTAGGCGGCGGGGGAGGGGGCTACGAGCAGTACTTC.

This chain links TRBV10-3 with TRBJ1-5; 7 nucleotides align to TRBD1. CDR3 length: 17 residues. V lost 2 bases and J lost 9; bases outside the gene matches: 16. Germline values: CDR1 ENHRY, CDR2 SYGVKD. CDR3 DNA sequence: TGTGCCATCAGTGAGATATTTACGGACAGGCGACTAGGGCCCCAGCATTTT. It specifies CAISEIFTDRRLGPQHF.

DNA for the CDR3: TGCGCCAGCAGCCAATCTACGCCCGGGAATGAGCAGTTCTTC. It translates to CASSQSTPGNEQFF. V is TRBV4-1 and J is TRBJ2-1; D ambiguous. The CDR3 length is 14 residues. V lost 2 bases to trimming and J lost 7 bases, with 12 bases between them. The V gene's germline CDR1 is MGHRA and CDR2 YSYEKL.

CDR3 residues: CASRYTGVVDEQYF. The CDR3 nucleotides are TGCGCCAGCAGGTACACAGGGGTGGTGGACGAGCAGTACTTC. V gene TRBV5-1 combines with J gene TRBJ2-7, with TRBD1 matching 7 bases. The CDR3 consists of 14 residues. Germline loops: CDR1 SGHRS, CDR2 YFSETQ. J lost 5 bases, V lost 5 bases, and 10 bases had no gene match. Combining the CDR3 with reference TRBV5-1 and TRBJ2-7 gives the whole variable domain KAGVTQTPRYLIKTRGQQVTLSCSPISGHRSVSWYQQTPGQGLQFLFEYFSETQRNKGNFPGRFSGRQFSNSRSEMNVSTLELGDSALYLCASRYTGVVDEQYFGPGTRLTVT.

The chain carries TRBV9 and TRBJ2-1, with 12 nucleotides matching TRBD2. The germline gives CDR1 SGDLS, CDR2 YYNGEE. The J segment lost 2 bases and the V segment lost 0 bases, leaving 3 bases of the junction unmatched. The CDR3 covers 17 residues. In DNA form, the CDR3 reads TGTGCCAGCAGCGTAGTCGCTAGCGGGGGGGCCTACAATGAGCAGTTCTTC. This encodes CASSVVASGGAYNEQFF. Variable domain in full (rest from reference TRBV9 and TRBJ2-1): DSGVTQTPKHLITATGQRVTLRCSPRSGDLSVYWYQQSLDQGLQFLIQYYNGEERAKGNILERFSAQQFPDLHSELNLSSLELGDSALYFCASSVVASGGAYNEQFFGPGTRLTVL.

The chain uses TRBV7-2 and TRBJ2-5, with TRBD2 identical over 8 bases. Germline values: CDR1 SGHTA, CDR2 FQGNSA. CDR3 length equals 15 residues. After removal of 5 bases from V and 5 bases from J, the junction contained 10 bases not matched to a gene. CDR3 protein: CASSATGGGLETQYF. The CDR3 bases are TGTGCCAGCAGCGCCACCGGGGGGGGATTGGAGACCCAGTACTTC.

The DNA of the CDR3 is TGTGCCAGTAGTATAAGGAGTGACCACGAGCAGTACTTC. Its protein is CASSIRSDHEQYF. V is TRBV19 and J is TRBJ2-7; D unresolved. The CDR3 sequence is 13 residues long. The germline V gene encodes CDR1 LNHDA and CDR2 SQIVND (reference sequence). V lost 2 bases to trimming and J lost 5 bases, with 10 bases between them.

The rearrangement uses TRBV5-4 and TRBJ1-1, with a tentative D call TRBD1 (5 bases). Between the trimmed V and J ends, which lost 4 bases and 1 base, there was a span of 8 bases. The CDR3 runs to 13 residues. CDR1 and CDR2 (germline): SGHNT, YYREEE (reference sequence). CDR3: CASSPQGNTEAFF. In DNA, the CDR3 is TGTGCCAGCAGCCCGCAGGGGAACACTGAAGCTTTCTTT.

This chain connects TRBV5-8 to TRBJ1-4, with D unresolved. Germline CDR1 and CDR2: SGHTS and YDEGEE. Deletions cut 4 bases from V and 4 bases from J, with 8 bases between. The CDR3 has 13 residues. As DNA, the CDR3 is TGTGCCAGCAGCATACGGTATAATGAAAAACTGTTTTTT. As protein: CASSIRYNEKLFF. Using reference TRBV5-8 and TRBJ1-4 for the parts outside the CDR3, the full variable domain is EAGVTQSPTHLIKTRGQQATLRCSPISGHTSVYWYQQALGLGLQFLLWYDEGEERNRGNFPPRFSGRQFPNYSSELNVNALELEDSALYLCASSIRYNEKLFFGSGTQLSVL.